Each of the 10 T cell receptor beta chains below was sequenced from the same sample in a study. TCRdb reprocessed the 5' RACE reads with MiXCR, giving one entry per CDR3 protein. The table has around 50,000 distinct CDR3 sequences, 15% to 20% seen once. What was sequenced was naive CD4+ T cells sorted from blood. The subset was: naive CD4+ T cells, CD4+CD45RA+CD25-. The receptors originated from a female donor with breast cancer.

The V gene is TRBV5-1, the J gene TRBJ1-6; D is unclear. Trimming removed 0 bases from V and 10 bases from J, with 8 bases in between. CDR1 is SGHRS and CDR2 is YFSETQ in the germline V gene. The CDR3 totals 13 residues. CDR3 sequence reads: CASSLVGWSPLHF. The CDR3, as DNA: TGCGCCAGCAGCTTGGTCGGGTGGTCACCCCTCCACTTT.

Concerning this clonotype: This may be a read error: a much more frequent sequence differs by one nucleotide. This CDR3 is CASSPRRDSYSYTF. CDR3 nucleotide sequence: TGTGCCAGCAGCCCCAGGCGGGACAGCTATAGCTACACCTTC. The chain joins TRBV5-5 to TRBJ1-2; TRBD1 matches at 7 bases. The germline V gene has CDR1 SGHKS and CDR2 YYEKEE (reference sequence). CDR3 length: 14 residues.

This clonotype has ten or more counts. V and J are TRBV7-2 and TRBJ1-1; D is undetermined. CDR1 and CDR2 (germline): SGHTA, FQGNSA. The CDR3 has 14 residues. The V gene lost 5 bases and the J gene lost 1 base, with 11 bases spanning the gap. The CDR3 DNA reads as TGTGCCAGCAGCGCCATTTTAAGGAACACTGAAGCTTTCTTT. Amino acid sequence: CASSAILRNTEAFF.

A few counts support this clonotype. Because it lacks the conserved phenylalanine or tryptophan at the end, this CDR3 is likely a read error. V and J are TRBV7-8 and TRBJ1-5, with no clear D. The CDR3 is 16 residues long. V was cut by 7 bases and J by 0 bases, with 16 bases left in between. Germline V gene lookup returns CDR1 SGHVS and CDR2 FQNEAQ. The CDR3, as DNA: TGTGCCAGCAACCCCGAACCGGGGAATAGCAATCAGCCCCAGCATCTT. Protein: CASNPEPGNSNQPQHL.

This sequence joins TRBV29-1 and TRBJ2-7; D remains unclear. Per the germline V gene, CDR1 is SQVTM and CDR2 is ANQGSEA. Trimming stripped 6 bases from V and 3 bases from J, with 6 bases between. The CDR3 runs 10 residues. CDR3 nucleotide sequence: TGCAGCGTGAGCGACTACGAGCAGTACTTC. Translation gives CSVSDYEQYF.

V is TRBV3-1 and J is TRBJ2-1; 14 bases align to TRBD2. Germline values: CDR1 LGHDT, CDR2 YNNKEL (reference sequence). The CDR3 runs 18 residues. Germline trimming cut 4 bases from V and 5 bases from J; bases unmatched to any gene: 10. The CDR3 region is CASSPQRTSGRFDNEQFF. CDR3 nucleotides: TGTGCCAGCAGCCCACAGAGGACTAGCGGGAGGTTTGACAATGAGCAGTTCTTC.

This clonotype occurred many times. CDR3 protein: CASSQDRLNTGELFF. CDR3 DNA: TGTGCCAGCAGCCAAGACCGTCTGAACACCGGGGAGCTGTTTTTT. J is TRBJ2-2 and V is TRBV4-2; D unclear. Trimming took off 0 bases at V and 1 base at J, with 6 bases between the two ends. This CDR3 region has 15 residues. Germline V gene lookup returns CDR1 LGHNA and CDR2 YNFKEQ.

This chain links TRBV12-3 or TRBV12-4 with TRBJ2-1; 14 bases are a match to TRBD2. The CDR3 sequence is 15 residues long. After removal of 4 bases from V and 9 bases from J, the junction contained 5 bases not matched to a gene. The CDR3 bases are TGTGCCAGCAGTTCCCCGGGACTAGCGGGAGTTGAGCAGTTCTTC. Translation: CASSSPGLAGVEQFF.

This clonotype was detected many times. This chain uses TRBV5-5 with TRBJ1-6; no firm D call. Germline CDR1 is SGHKS and CDR2 is YYEKEE (reference sequence). The CDR3 consists of 16 residues. V lost 0 bases, J lost 15 bases, and 22 bases lay in between. The CDR3 spells CASSLDDRGKSGRLHF. The CDR3 DNA reads TGTGCCAGCAGCTTGGACGATCGGGGAAAGAGCGGGCGCCTCCACTTT.

This clonotype turned up a few times. The CDR3 sequence is CASRDRGRDTIYF. The DNA for the CDR3 is TGTGCCAGCAGGGACAGGGGCAGGGACACCATATATTTT. The genes are TRBV12-3 or TRBV12-4 and TRBJ1-3, with 9 bases identical to TRBD1. This CDR3 has 13 residues. The J segment lost 8 bases and the V segment lost 6 bases, leaving 5 bases of the junction unmatched.